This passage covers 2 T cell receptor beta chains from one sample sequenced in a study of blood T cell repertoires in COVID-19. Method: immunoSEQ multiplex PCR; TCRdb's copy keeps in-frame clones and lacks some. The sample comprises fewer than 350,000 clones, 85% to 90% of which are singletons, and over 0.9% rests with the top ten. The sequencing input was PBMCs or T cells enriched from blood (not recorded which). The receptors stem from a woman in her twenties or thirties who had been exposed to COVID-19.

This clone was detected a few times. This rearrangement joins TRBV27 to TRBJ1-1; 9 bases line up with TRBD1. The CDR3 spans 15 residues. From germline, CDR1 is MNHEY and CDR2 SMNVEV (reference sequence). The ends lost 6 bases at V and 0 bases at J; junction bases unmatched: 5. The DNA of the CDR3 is TGTGCCAGCAGCAGGGGACAGGGAATGAACACTGAAGCTTTCTTT. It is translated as CASSRGQGMNTEAFF.

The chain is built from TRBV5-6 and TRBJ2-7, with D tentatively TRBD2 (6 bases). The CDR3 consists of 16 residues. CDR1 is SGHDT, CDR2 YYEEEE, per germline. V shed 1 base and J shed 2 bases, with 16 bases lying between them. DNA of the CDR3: TGTGCCAGCAGCTTGTCGCGGGGCCCAAGACCCTACGAGCAGTACTTC. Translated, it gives CASSLSRGPRPYEQYF.